The TCR beta chain under discussion was sequenced for a study (dated by TCRdb to the mid-2010s). In terms of the full investigation: Whether tumor-infiltrating Tregs in breast cancer are recruited from blood Tregs or converted in situ from other CD4+ T cell subsets was tested.

This clonotype was counted only a few times. Its recognized antigen is unknown. Base qualities are not provided; no much larger clone lies one nucleotide away. For CDR1 and CDR2, the germline V gene lists SGHAT and FQNNGV. The CDR3 numbers 15 residues from cysteine through phenylalanine. The kept DNA is CDR3 alone, 45 bases in frame from the first base. From V the trimming removes 4 bases and from J it removes 6 bases, while the gene matches leave 5 bases of the junction unaccounted for. Full-length TCR variable regions were amplified by 5' RACE PCR with constant-region reverse primers, followed by semi-nested PCR with Nested Universal Primer A. The ReliaPrep RNA Cell Miniprep System was used to extract total RNA, which was then reverse transcribed into 5'RACE-ready cDNA with the SMARTer RACE 5'/3' Kit. Multiplex adaptors were used to barcode the full-length TCR alpha and beta libraries, which were then sequenced on an Illumina MiSeq. In the original analysis: For each of nine subset-tissue groups, sequencing data from the five patients were pooled, and the groups were then compared using unsupervised clustering of TCR gene usage. The Morisita-Horn index, with shared sequences weighted by their contribution to each repertoire, was used to calculate repertoire similarity. Clones were called with MiXCR by TCRdb after fastp trimmed the public reads at Q25, and only in-frame beta chains were retained. Rows with a matching CDR3 protein are joined into one entry that keeps the most common DNA and genes. TCRdb, not the original authors, processed these V and J calls. Across this sample there are over 55,000 distinct CDR3 sequences, with 25% to 30% seen only once. The biggest ten clones account for less than 3.5% of the sample.

The memory CD4+ T cell population was isolated based on a CD4+CD45RO+CD25- phenotype. Tregs, naive and memory CD4+ T cells from tumor, blood and ipsilateral draining lymph nodes of five breast cancer patients underwent full-length TCR alpha and beta sequencing. Tumor tissue and lymph nodes obtained from ipsilateral axillary dissection were perfused with PBS, minced and then digested with collagenase I and hyaluronidase. FACS confirmed that the sorted cell populations were more than 90% pure. General conclusions and limits of the study: In terms of TCR gene usage, tumor memory CD4+ T cells clustered together with blood and lymph node memory CD4+ cells, as well as with lymph node naive CD4+ cells. Validation in the larger cohort was restricted to a single TCR beta V-J rearrangement rather than whole repertoires. The TCR alpha and beta sequences of tumor-infiltrating Tregs showed the greatest overlap with tumor naive CD4+ T cells, followed by blood naive CD4+ T cells.

The source of this sequence is a female donor with breast cancer. The specimen sequenced was tumor-infiltrating memory CD4+ T cells sorted from the breast tumor. Interpreted using the paper, the cell subset or site label stands for: memory CD4+ T cells, CD4+CD45RO+CD25-. This chain joins TRBV11-2 to TRBJ2-4, with 11 bases aligning to TRBD2. Here is the DNA: TGTGCCAGCAGCTCCGGGACTAGCGGCTCAAACATTCAGTACTTC. Its translation is CASSSGTSGSNIQYF.